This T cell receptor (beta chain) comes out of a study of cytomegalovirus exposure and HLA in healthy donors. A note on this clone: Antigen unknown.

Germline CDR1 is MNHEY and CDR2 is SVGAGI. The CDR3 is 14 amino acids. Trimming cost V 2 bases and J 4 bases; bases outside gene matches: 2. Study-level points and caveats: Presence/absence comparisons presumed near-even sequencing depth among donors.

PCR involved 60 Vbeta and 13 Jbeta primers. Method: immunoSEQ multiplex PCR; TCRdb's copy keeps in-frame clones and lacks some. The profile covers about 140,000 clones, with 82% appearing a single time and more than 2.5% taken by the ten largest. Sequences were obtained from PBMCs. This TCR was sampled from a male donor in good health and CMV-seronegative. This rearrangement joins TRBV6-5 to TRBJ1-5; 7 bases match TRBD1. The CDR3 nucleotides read TGTGCCAGCAGTTACGTACAGGGGAATCAGCCCCAGCATTTT. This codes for CASSYVQGNQPQHF.